This record concerns one T cell receptor beta chain sequence. Measured with immunoSEQ multiplex PCR; TCRdb has only the in-frame clones, and not every one. The profile shows approximately 280,000 clones, just under 90% of them singletons. The data were taken from a study of blood T cell repertoires in COVID-19. Trimming took off 0 bases at V and 0 bases at J, with 6 bases between the two ends. The CDR3 consists of 16 residues. Germline V gene lookup returns CDR1 SGHAT and CDR2 FQNNGV. The receptor comes from an older woman who had recovered from COVID-19. The rearrangement links TRBV11-2 to TRBJ1-6, with D unresolved. The sequenced sample consisted of PBMCs or T cells enriched from blood (not recorded which). This CDR3 reads CASSLDTSSYNSPLHF. CDR3 DNA sequence: TGTGCCAGCAGCTTAGATACAAGCTCCTATAATTCACCCCTCCACTTT.